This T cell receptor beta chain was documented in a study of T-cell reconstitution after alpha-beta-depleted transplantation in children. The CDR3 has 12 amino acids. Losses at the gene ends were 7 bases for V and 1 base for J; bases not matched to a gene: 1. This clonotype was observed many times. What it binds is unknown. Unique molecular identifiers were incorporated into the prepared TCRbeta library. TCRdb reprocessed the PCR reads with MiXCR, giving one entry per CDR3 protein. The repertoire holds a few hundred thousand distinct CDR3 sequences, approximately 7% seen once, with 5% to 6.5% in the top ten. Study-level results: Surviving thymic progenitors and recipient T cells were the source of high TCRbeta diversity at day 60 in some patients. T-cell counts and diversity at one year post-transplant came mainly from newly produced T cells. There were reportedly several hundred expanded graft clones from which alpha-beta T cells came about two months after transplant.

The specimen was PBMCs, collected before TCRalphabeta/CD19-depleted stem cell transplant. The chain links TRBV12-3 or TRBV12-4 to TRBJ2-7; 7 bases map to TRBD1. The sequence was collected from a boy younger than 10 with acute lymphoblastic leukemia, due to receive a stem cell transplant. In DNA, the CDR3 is TGTGCCAGCAACAGGGGTTCCTACGAGCAGTACTTC. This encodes CASNRGSYEQYF.